This entry lists 5 T cell receptor beta chains sequenced from one sample in a study of metastatic and nonmetastatic thyroid tumors. Every patient underwent thyroid surgery untreated. TCRdb reanalyzed the PCR reads with MiXCR. The sample includes more than 65,000 clones, approximately 15% seen only once; the top ten take over 6.5%. The specimen sequenced was blood. These receptors were taken from a male donor with papillary thyroid cancer or a benign thyroid nodule (not recorded which). Some clones in this sample may be carry-over from other donors' samples.

There are many counts of this clone. The chain uses TRBV2 and TRBJ1-6, with 7 bases lining up with TRBD1. CDR3 length: 15 residues. V lost 6 bases, J lost 5 bases, and 7 bases stayed unmatched. CDR1 is SNHLY, CDR2 FYNNEI, per germline. CDR3 residues: CASSYRDSDNSPLHF. CDR3 DNA sequence: TGTGCCAGCAGCTATCGGGACAGCGATAATTCACCCCTCCACTTT. Full variable domain (outside the CDR3, taken from reference TRBV2 and TRBJ1-6): EPEVTQTPSHQVTQMGQEVILRCVPISNHLYFYWYRQILGQKVEFLVSFYNNEISEKSEIFDDQFSVERPDGSNFTLKIRSTKLEDSAMYFCASSYRDSDNSPLHFGNGTRLTVT.

Ten or more counts support this clone. The chain joins TRBV25-1 to TRBJ1-2; 7 bases are a match to TRBD1. The germline gives CDR1 MGHDK, CDR2 SYGVNS. CDR3 size: 16 residues. V lost 3 bases to trimming and J lost 7 bases; unmatched junction nucleotides: 14. DNA for the CDR3: TGTGCCAGCAGTGACCCAGACAGGGACAGAGAGGCTGGCTACACCTTC. As protein: CASSDPDRDREAGYTF.

In its sample, this clone was seen many times. The chain employs TRBV7-8 and TRBJ2-7; tentatively, D is TRBD1 (5 bases). The CDR3 extends over 14 amino acids. CDR1 and CDR2 from the germline V gene are SGHVS and FQNEAQ. Trimming took off 3 bases at V and 5 bases at J, with 14 bases between the two ends. DNA of the CDR3: TGTGCCAGCAGCTTGTATGGGCCCAGGGACGAGCAGTACGTC. It translates to CASSLYGPRDEQYV.

This clone was observed many times. The chain has TRBV19 and TRBJ2-7; the D is unclear. The V end lost 5 bases, the J end lost 7 bases, and 9 bases lay between the germline ends. This CDR3 spans 11 amino acids. From germline, CDR1 is LNHDA and CDR2 SQIVND (reference sequence). CDR3 amino acids: CASSEPSEQYF. DNA for the CDR3: TGTGCCAGTAGTGAGCCTAGTGAGCAGTACTTC.

Only a few counts were recorded for this clone. A read error may be the cause here, since a much bigger clone is one base away. Other DNA sequences in this specimen translate into the identical CDR3. The gene calls are TRBV15 and TRBJ2-1; D could derive from TRBD1 or TRBD2 (5 bases each). The germline gives CDR1 LNHNV, CDR2 YYDKDF (reference sequence). Trimming removed 5 bases at V and 8 bases at J, with 10 bases between. The CDR3 totals 12 residues. The CDR3 reads CATSGGGDEQFF. The CDR3 DNA reads TGTGCCACCAGCGGGGGTGGAGATGAGCAGTTCTTC.